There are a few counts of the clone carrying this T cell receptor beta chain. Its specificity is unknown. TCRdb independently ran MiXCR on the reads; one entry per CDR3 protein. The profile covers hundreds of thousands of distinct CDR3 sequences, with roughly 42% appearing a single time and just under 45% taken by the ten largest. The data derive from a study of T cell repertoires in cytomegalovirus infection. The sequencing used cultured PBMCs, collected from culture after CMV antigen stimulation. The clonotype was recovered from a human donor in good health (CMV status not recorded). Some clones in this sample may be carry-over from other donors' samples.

The CDR3 region has the DNA TGTGCCAGCAGCCACAGAGCGGGGGGACTAGAAGATACGCAGTATTTT. Its translation is CASSHRAGGLEDTQYF. The rearrangement joins TRBV7-6 to TRBJ2-3; 9 bases agree with TRBD2. The CDR3 runs 16 residues. V was pared by 5 bases and J by 5 bases, with 11 bases of the junction left unmatched. Germline V gene lookup returns CDR1 SGHVS and CDR2 FNYEAQ.